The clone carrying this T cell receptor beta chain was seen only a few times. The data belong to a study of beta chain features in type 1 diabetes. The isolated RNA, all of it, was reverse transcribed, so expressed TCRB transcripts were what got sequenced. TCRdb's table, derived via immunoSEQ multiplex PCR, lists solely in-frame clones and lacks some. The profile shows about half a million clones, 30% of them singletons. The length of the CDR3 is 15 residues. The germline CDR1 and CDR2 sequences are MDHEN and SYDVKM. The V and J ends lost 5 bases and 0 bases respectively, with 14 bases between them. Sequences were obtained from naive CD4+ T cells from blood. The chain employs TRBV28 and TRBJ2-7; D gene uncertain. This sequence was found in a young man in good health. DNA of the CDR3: TGTGCCAGCAGTCCATTGGCAGCCGTCTCCTACGAGCAGTACTTC. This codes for CASSPLAAVSYEQYF. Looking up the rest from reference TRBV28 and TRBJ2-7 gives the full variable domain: DVKVTQSSRYLVKRTGEKVFLECVQDMDHENMFWYRQDPGLGLRLIYFSYDVKMKEKGDIPEGYSVSREKKERFSLILESASTNQTSMYLCASSPLAAVSYEQYFGPGTRLTVT.